This T cell receptor (beta chain) was sequenced during a study of blood T cells in healthy people across ages. General observations from the study: PBMCs left unsorted prevented a conclusive naive versus antigen-experienced comparison.

Through a sample-barcoded 5' primer and a J-beta primer mix, a second PCR was run for roughly 7 to 11 cycles. In TCRdb, the 5' RACE reads were re-called with MiXCR into one record per CDR3 protein. The sample contains 800,000 to 950,000 distinct CDR3 sequences, about 48% of which appear only once. This clonotype has just a few counts. Antigen specificity is unknown. V lost 2 bases and J 4 bases, leaving 11 bases between the germline ends. The length of the CDR3 is 14 residues. Germline V gene data show CDR1 as MGHDK and CDR2 as SYGVNS. This rearrangement joins TRBV25-1 to TRBJ1-2; the D gene is possibly TRBD1 (5 bases). The TCR originated in a man in his thirties or forties in good health. The sequenced material came from blood. The CDR3 DNA reads TGTGCCAGCAGTGAAAGGAAGGGGAGCTATGGCTACACCTTC. It encodes CASSERKGSYGYTF.